This T cell receptor (beta chain) was retrieved from a study of shared clonotypes between healthy human individuals. Study-wide results and caveats: Clonotype sharing among donors was expected to depend on sequencing depth.

The CDR3 contains 14 residues. Germline V gives CDR1 MNHNS, CDR2 SASEGT. J was trimmed by 9 bases and V by 2 bases; bases with no gene match: 10. To note about this clone: Its antigen is unidentified.

The authors' processing: Owing to the provision of junction-only sequences devoid of quality scores by immunoSEQ, filtering differed. Sequencing used immunoSEQ multiplex PCR; TCRdb keeps in-frame clones, though not all of them. For V, J and clone size, that table is used; D and trimming come from the DNA. This table has more than 850,000 clones, approximately 80% appearing once. This TCR came from a man aged 18 to 30 in good health. Some clones in this sample may be carry-over from other donors' samples. The chain is built from TRBV6-1 and TRBJ2-7; 7 bases are a match to TRBD2. The specimen sequenced was memory CD4+ T cells from PBMCs. The subset is: CD45RA-negative fraction. The CDR3, as DNA: TGTGCCAGCAGTGAATACCAGCGGGACCCAGGGCAGTACTTC. Translated, it gives CASSEYQRDPGQYF.